The 24 T cell receptor beta chains below were found in one sample sequenced in a study of blood T cell repertoires in COVID-19 (dated by TCRdb to about 2020). The method was the immunoSEQ multiplex PCR assay. What TCRdb holds here is the immuneACCESS table cut down to in-frame rearrangements. Part of the clones is not present; checked against another copy, under half of the missing clones reflect an unresolved V gene, and the others are unexplained. This sample lists hundreds of thousands of clones; approximately 91% were detected once. Together, the top ten hold 9.4% of the sample. The sequenced material came from peripheral blood. All receptors come from a man aged 18 to 30 with active or convalescent COVID-19.

The chain carries TRBV7-9 and TRBJ1-1; 7 bases are a match to TRBD1. The CDR3 has 15 amino acids. Germline lookup yields CDR1 SEHNR and CDR2 FQNEAQ (reference sequence). Unmatched junction bases numbered 5, after V lost 4 bases and J lost 0 bases. The CDR3 nucleotides are TGTGCCAGCAGCTCGGACAGGCTAATGAACACTGAAGCTTTCTTT. This gives the protein CASSSDRLMNTEAFF.

The chain has TRBV5-5 and TRBJ2-7; no reliable D call. Germline V gives CDR1 SGHKS, CDR2 YYEKEE (reference sequence). Trimming left V 5 bases short and J 0 bases short, with 6 bases between. The CDR3 is 12 residues long. The CDR3 region is CASSPSSYEQYF. The CDR3, as DNA: TGTGCCAGCAGTCCCAGCTCCTACGAGCAGTACTTC.

This clone was seen only once. The J gene is TRBJ2-7, the V gene TRBV7-6; 11 nucleotides agree with TRBD1. In germline, CDR1 is SGHVS, CDR2 FNYEAQ. V lost 5 bases to trimming and J lost 2 bases; unmatched junction nucleotides: 5. This CDR3 spans 15 amino acids. CDR3 amino acids: CASSNPGQGAYEQYF. The CDR3 region has the DNA TGTGCCAGCAGCAACCCGGGACAGGGGGCCTACGAGCAGTACTTC. Full variable domain (missing parts from reference TRBV7-6 and TRBJ2-7): GAGVSQSPRYKVTKRGQDVALRCDPISGHVSLYWYRQALGQGPEFLTYFNYEAQQDKSGLPNDRFSAERPEGSISTLTIQRTEQRDSAMYRCASSNPGQGAYEQYFGPGTRLTVT.

The rearrangement joins TRBV18 to TRBJ1-3, with D perhaps matching TRBD1 (6 bases). The CDR3 covers 14 residues. V lost 3 bases and J 8 bases, leaving 14 bases between the germline ends. CDR1 is KGHSH and CDR2 is LQKENI in the germline V gene. In nucleotides, the CDR3 is TGTGCCAGCTCACCTGGGCAACAGGGATACACCATATATTTT. As protein: CASSPGQQGYTIYF.

This rearrangement joins TRBV10-2 to TRBJ2-2, with D tentatively TRBD1 (5 bases). This CDR3 has 16 residues. V lost 3 bases and J 0 bases, leaving 11 bases between the germline ends. CDR1 WSHSY and CDR2 SAAADI come from the germline V gene. CDR3 bases: TGCGCCAGCAGTGAAGGTGGGGCCGCGAACACCGGGGAGCTGTTTTTT. Its protein product is CASSEGGAANTGELFF.

The chain is built from TRBV19 and TRBJ1-1; D perhaps matches TRBD1 (6 bases). Trimming stripped 8 bases from V and 0 bases from J, with 13 bases between. The CDR3 is 14 residues long. CDR1 and CDR2 from the germline V gene are LNHDA and SQIVND (reference sequence). CDR3 sequence (DNA): TGTGCCAGTCAAACAGGGATCATGAACACTGAAGCTTTCTTT. It yields the protein CASQTGIMNTEAFF.

V is TRBV4-1 and J is TRBJ2-1; TRBD2 matches at 12 bases. Looked up from germline, CDR1 is MGHRA and CDR2 is YSYEKL. This CDR3 contains 16 residues. V was clipped by 4 bases and J by 3 bases; unmatched bases: 4. Here the CDR3 DNA reads TGCGCCAGCAGCCCGAGACTAGCGGGGGTCTACAATGAGCAGTTCTTC. Translation: CASSPRLAGVYNEQFF.

This clone has only one observation. The chain carries TRBV6-2 or TRBV6-3 and TRBJ2-2, with D possibly TRBD1 on 5 matching bases. Germline assignment: CDR1 MNHEY and CDR2 SVGEGT. The CDR3 spans 15 residues. Trimming left V 2 bases short and J 4 bases short, with 11 bases between. The CDR3 sequence: CASSYMNTGTGELFF. Here the CDR3 DNA reads TGTGCCAGCAGTTACATGAACACAGGCACCGGGGAGCTGTTTTTT.

The rearrangement joins TRBV9 to TRBJ2-3; 7 positions match TRBD2. From germline, CDR1 is SGDLS and CDR2 YYNGEE. With 0 bases clipped from V and 4 bases from J, the junction kept 11 bases outside the gene matches. This CDR3 contains 17 residues. CDR3: CASSVEGGGRGPDTQYF. The CDR3 DNA reads as TGTGCCAGCAGCGTAGAGGGTGGAGGGAGGGGCCCAGATACGCAGTATTTT.

This clone came up once. The gene calls are TRBV9 and TRBJ2-7, with a possible D match to TRBD2 (6 bases). The germline V gene encodes CDR1 SGDLS and CDR2 YYNGEE. V lost 4 bases to trimming and J lost 1 base, with 12 bases between them. CDR3 length: 14 amino acids. CDR3 DNA sequence: TGTGCCAGCAGCCCCCGGGACTTATCCTACGAGCAGTACTTC. Translating gives CASSPRDLSYEQYF.

The J gene is TRBJ1-2, the V gene TRBV19; D unresolved. Trimming took 9 bases from V and 8 from J, leaving 10 bases between them. The CDR3 contains 10 residues. The germline gives CDR1 LNHDA, CDR2 SQIVND (reference sequence). The chain's CDR3 is CASRAGGYTF. CDR3 DNA sequence: TGTGCCAGCCGAGCGGGGGGCTACACCTTC.

The chain employs TRBV27 and TRBJ2-7, with D tentatively TRBD1 (6 bases). CDR1 is MNHEY and CDR2 is SMNVEV in the germline V gene (reference sequence). The CDR3 length is 16 residues. Trimming left V 5 bases short and J 3 bases short, with 20 bases between. The CDR3 region has the DNA TGTGCCAGCAGTCGCCAAGCTCCGGGACACTTCTACGAGCAGTACTTC. This encodes CASSRQAPGHFYEQYF.

The chain carries TRBV9 and TRBJ2-2, with unresolved D. This CDR3 is 14 amino acids long. The germline V gene has CDR1 SGDLS and CDR2 YYNGEE. Trimming pared 4 bases from V and 0 bases from J, leaving 7 bases between. Written as DNA, the CDR3 is TGTGCCAGCAGCCCACTTCCGAACACCGGGGAGCTGTTTTTT. Translated, it gives CASSPLPNTGELFF.

The chain joins TRBV18 to TRBJ1-1; D might be TRBD1 (5 bases). Between the trimmed V and J ends, which lost 1 base and 4 bases, there was a span of 13 bases. There are 15 residues in the CDR3. CDR1 and CDR2 from the germline V gene are KGHSH and LQKENI. CDR3: CASSPQGVVSTEAFF. CDR3 in DNA: TGTGCCAGCTCACCACAAGGGGTCGTTAGCACTGAAGCTTTCTTT. The entire variable domain, with the rest obtained from reference TRBV18 and TRBJ1-1, is as follows: NAGVMQNPRHLVRRRGQEARLRCSPMKGHSHVYWYRQLPEEGLKFMVYLQKENIIDESGMPKERFSAEFPKEGPSILRIQQVVRGDSAAYFCASSPQGVVSTEAFFGQGTRLTVV.

The V call is TRBV6-4, the J call TRBJ2-1; 10 positions agree with TRBD2. Looked up from germline, CDR1 is MRHNA and CDR2 is SNTAGT. V gave up 5 bases and J gave up 0 bases; unmatched junction bases: 7. The CDR3 consists of 17 residues. The CDR3 loop reads CASSPSGGASSYNEQFF. CDR3 nucleotides: TGTGCCAGCAGTCCCAGCGGGGGGGCGAGCTCCTACAATGAGCAGTTCTTC.

The chain employs TRBV2 and TRBJ1-4; 10 bases are shared with TRBD1. The V gene end was trimmed by 3 bases and the J gene end by 7 bases; junction bases not matched to a gene: 2. This CDR3 comprises 14 residues. Germline V gene lookup returns CDR1 SNHLY and CDR2 FYNNEI. Written as DNA, the CDR3 is TGTGCCAGCAGTGATGGACAGGGGGGTGAAAAACTGTTTTTT. This codes for CASSDGQGGEKLFF.

The V and J genes are TRBV18 and TRBJ1-1; unclear D gene. Germline V lookup: CDR1 KGHSH, CDR2 LQKENI. The CDR3 is 13 residues long. Trimming stripped 3 bases from V and 0 bases from J, with 5 bases between. CDR3 nucleotides: TGTGCCAGCTCACCTGAGTTGAACACTGAAGCTTTCTTT. Translation: CASSPELNTEAFF.

The J gene is TRBJ1-3, the V gene TRBV9; D is undetermined. Trimming stripped 3 bases from V and 6 bases from J, with 19 bases between. This CDR3 comprises 16 residues. Germline V gives CDR1 SGDLS, CDR2 YYNGEE. Written as DNA, the CDR3 is TGTGCCAGCAGCGCCGAGTCTCAATTTGTGGTAAACACCATATATTTT. Translated, it gives CASSAESQFVVNTIYF.

The chain is built from TRBV9 and TRBJ2-1; 8 nucleotides agree with TRBD2. Germline lookup yields CDR1 SGDLS and CDR2 YYNGEE. This CDR3 is built from 17 residues. Trimming took 5 bases from V and 1 from J; bases not matched to a gene: 11. The CDR3 is CASRGTGTSGSYNEQFF. The CDR3 nucleotides read TGTGCCAGCAGAGGCACCGGGACTAGTGGGTCCTACAATGAGCAGTTCTTC.

The J gene is TRBJ1-5, the V gene TRBV5-6; 8 bases line up with TRBD1. V trimming: 1 base; J trimming: 6 bases; junction bases outside the gene matches: 9. Germline-derived CDR1 and CDR2 are SGHDT and YYEEEE. The CDR3 has 16 residues. The CDR3 region has the DNA TGTGCCAGCAGCTTGTCCGGACAGGGAACGTTTCAGCCCCAGCATTTT. The encoded protein is CASSLSGQGTFQPQHF.

The V and J genes are TRBV5-6 and TRBJ2-7; a weak D match, TRBD1 (6 bases). The CDR3 is 13 amino acids. With 7 bases removed from V and 3 bases from J, the gap between germline ends came to 14 bases. Germline V gives CDR1 SGHDT, CDR2 YYEEEE. CDR3 protein: CASRGGPSYEQYF. The CDR3 nucleotides read TGTGCCAGCCGAGGGGGACCCAGCTACGAGCAGTACTTC. Variable domain in full (rest from reference TRBV5-6 and TRBJ2-7): DAGVTQSPTHLIKTRGQQVTLRCSPKSGHDTVSWYQQALGQGPQFIFQYYEEEERQRGNFPDRFSGHQFPNYSSELNVNALLLGDSALYLCASRGGPSYEQYFGPGTRLTVT.

The genes are TRBV29-1 and TRBJ1-1, with D maybe TRBD1 (5 bases). The CDR3 has 12 residues. Germline V gene lookup returns CDR1 SQVTM and CDR2 ANQGSEA. The CDR3 sequence: CTSGEMNTEAFF. In DNA form, the CDR3 reads TGCACCTCGGGGGAGATGAACACTGAAGCTTTCTTT.

The V gene is TRBV27, the J gene TRBJ1-2; a possible D gene is TRBD1 (6 bases). The germline gives CDR1 MNHEY, CDR2 SMNVEV (reference sequence). This CDR3 comprises 15 residues. V was trimmed by 2 bases and J by 4 bases, leaving 14 bases between them. The CDR3 reads CASSLATTGLYGYTF. DNA for the CDR3: TGTGCCAGCAGTTTAGCAACAACAGGGCTCTATGGCTACACCTTC.

This sequence joins TRBV5-1 and TRBJ1-2; 9 nucleotides line up with TRBD1. The V and J ends lost 4 bases and 4 bases, in that order; junction bases with no gene match: 8. The CDR3 covers 15 residues. CDR1 and CDR2 (germline): SGHRS, YFSETQ. In DNA form, the CDR3 reads TGCGCCAGCAGCGAGAGGACAGGGGTTGGCTATGGCTACACCTTC. This gives the protein CASSERTGVGYGYTF.